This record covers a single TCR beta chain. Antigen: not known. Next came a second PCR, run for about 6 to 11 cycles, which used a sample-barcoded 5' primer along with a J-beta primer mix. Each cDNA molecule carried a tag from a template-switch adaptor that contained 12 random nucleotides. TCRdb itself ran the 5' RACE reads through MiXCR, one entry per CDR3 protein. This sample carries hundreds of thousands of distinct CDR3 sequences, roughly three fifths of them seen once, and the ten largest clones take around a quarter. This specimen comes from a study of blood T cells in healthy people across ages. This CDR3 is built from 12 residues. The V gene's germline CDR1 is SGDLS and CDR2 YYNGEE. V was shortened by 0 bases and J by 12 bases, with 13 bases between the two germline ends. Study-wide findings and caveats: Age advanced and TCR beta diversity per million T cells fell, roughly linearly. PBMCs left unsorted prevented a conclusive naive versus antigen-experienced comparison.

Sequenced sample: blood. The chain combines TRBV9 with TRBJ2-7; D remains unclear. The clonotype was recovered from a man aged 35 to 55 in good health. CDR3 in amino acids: CASSVVNSSGYF. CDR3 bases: TGTGCCAGCAGCGTAGTTAACAGTTCGGGGTACTTC.